The 23 T cell receptor beta chains below all came from one sample that was sequenced in a study of stem cell transplantation in POMP-related autoinflammatory disease. Generated by immunoSEQ multiplex PCR, the TCRdb table keeps only in-frame clones and is missing some. Seen here are several thousand clones, roughly 88% observed once, and the top ten hold 13%. Sequencing was performed on CD8+ T cells from PBMCs, taken after stem cell transplantation. Receptors originate from a human patient with POMP-related autoinflammation and immune dysregulation (PRAID). These T cells may partly come from the graft donor.

The genes are TRBV10-2 and TRBJ2-3; 15 bases align to TRBD2. The CDR3 length is 16 residues. The trim removed 8 bases at V and 2 bases at J, leaving 5 bases unmatched. CDR1 is WSHSY and CDR2 is SAAADI in the germline V gene. The CDR3 reads CASGLAGGPNTDTQYF. The CDR3 coding sequence is TGCGCCAGCGGACTAGCGGGAGGGCCGAACACAGATACGCAGTATTTT.

The gene calls are TRBV9 and TRBJ2-3; unclear D gene. This CDR3 comprises 15 residues. V lost 4 bases and J 1 base, leaving 13 bases between the germline ends. Germline V lookup: CDR1 SGDLS, CDR2 YYNGEE. The CDR3 is CASSSWDGGTDTQYF. The DNA for the CDR3 is TGTGCCAGCAGCTCCTGGGATGGGGGCACAGATACGCAGTATTTT.

This clone showed up just a few times. The chain recombines TRBV24-1 with TRBJ2-7; tentatively, D is TRBD1 (6 bases). V was cut by 7 bases and J by 1 base, with 7 bases left in between. Germline CDR1 KGHDR, CDR2 SFDVKD. There are 12 residues in the CDR3. The CDR3 sequence is CATRQGSYEQYV. CDR3 DNA: TGTGCCACCAGACAGGGATCCTACGAGCAGTACGTC.

This chain joins TRBV18 and TRBJ2-3; 9 bases match TRBD2. Germline loops: CDR1 KGHSH, CDR2 LQKENI. The J segment lost 2 bases and the V segment lost 6 bases, leaving 6 bases of the junction unmatched. This CDR3 region has 15 residues. Written as DNA, the CDR3 is TGTGCCAGCTCGGCGCGGGGGGGATTCACAGATACGCAGTATTTT. Residues: CASSARGGFTDTQYF.

J is TRBJ2-7 and V is TRBV27; D possibly matches TRBD1 or TRBD2 (6 bases each). The CDR3 totals 13 residues. The ends were cut back, 6 bases at V and 3 bases at J, with 12 bases in the middle. Germline V gives CDR1 MNHEY, CDR2 SMNVEV (reference sequence). This chain's CDR3 is CASSPGAYYEQYF. CDR3 bases: TGTGCCAGCAGCCCGGGGGCTTACTACGAGCAGTACTTC.

This clone has only one observation. The CDR3 coding sequence is TGTGCCAGCAGTTTTGCGGGGGCGGAAGGCTACACCTTC. Translation: CASSFAGAEGYTF. The chain has TRBV28 and TRBJ1-2, with D perhaps TRBD1 (6 bases). Germline V lookup: CDR1 MDHEN, CDR2 SYDVKM. Between the trimmed V and J ends, which lost 3 bases and 8 bases, there was a span of 13 bases. The CDR3 spans 13 residues.

The J gene is TRBJ1-4, the V gene TRBV6-5; possible D gene TRBD1, 5 bases. Trimming stripped 6 bases from V and 6 bases from J, with 17 bases between. The CDR3 has 15 amino acids. Germline V gene lookup returns CDR1 MNHEY and CDR2 SVGAGI. CDR3 sequence (DNA): TGTGCCAGCAGACGAAAAGCTGTACAGGATGAAAAACTGTTTTTT. It encodes CASRRKAVQDEKLFF.

The rearrangement joins TRBV25-1 to TRBJ2-7; 7 nucleotides align to TRBD1. The CDR3 runs 15 residues. Per germline, CDR1 MGHDK and CDR2 SYGVNS. After removal of 2 bases from V and 7 bases from J, the junction contained 11 bases not matched to a gene. The CDR3 loop is CASSEPLGQVEEQYV. The CDR3 coding sequence is TGTGCCAGCAGTGAACCACTTGGACAGGTCGAAGAGCAGTACGTC.

V usage is TRBV25-1 and J usage is TRBJ2-5; 9 nucleotides align to TRBD1. V gave up 4 bases and J gave up 4 bases; unmatched junction bases: 4. CDR3 length equals 14 residues. The germline V gene encodes CDR1 MGHDK and CDR2 SYGVNS. CDR3 coding DNA: TGTGCCAGCAGTGCCGGGACAGGGCTAGAGACCCAGTACTTC. Protein sequence: CASSAGTGLETQYF.

This clone is labeled as medium-sized (0.01 to 0.1%). This chain connects TRBV18 to TRBJ2-2; D remains ambiguous. CDR1 and CDR2 from the germline V gene are KGHSH and LQKENI. CDR3 length: 19 amino acids. V gave up 1 base and J gave up 1 base, with 19 bases separating them. CDR3: CASSPRTFEAVKNTGELFF. The CDR3 DNA reads TGTGCCAGCTCACCACGCACCTTCGAAGCAGTTAAGAACACCGGGGAGCTGTTTTTT.

The J gene is TRBJ2-3, the V gene TRBV13; perhaps TRBD2 as D (6 bases). Looked up from germline, CDR1 is PRHDT and CDR2 is FYEKMQ (reference sequence). The CDR3 spans 15 residues. V was pared by 1 base and J by 3 bases, with 11 bases between. CDR3 nucleotide sequence: TGTGCCAGCAGCTTAGAGGCGGGGCTGACAGATACGCAGTATTTT. It yields the protein CASSLEAGLTDTQYF.

The chain uses TRBV2 and TRBJ2-1; 9 nucleotides agree with TRBD2. CDR1 SNHLY and CDR2 FYNNEI come from the germline V gene. CDR3 length equals 15 residues. V gave up 3 bases and J gave up 8 bases; unmatched junction bases: 8. The CDR3: CASSEGGRAFYEQFF. The DNA of the CDR3 is TGTGCCAGCAGTGAGGGCGGGAGGGCTTTCTATGAGCAGTTCTTC.

The chain uses TRBV19 and TRBJ1-1; D is perhaps TRBD1 (5 bases). Germline V gene data show CDR1 as LNHDA and CDR2 as SQIVND (reference sequence). Deletions cut 10 bases from V and 1 base from J, with 10 bases between. The length of the CDR3 is 12 residues. The CDR3 region is CATRAGNTEAFF. The CDR3 nucleotides read TGTGCCACCAGGGCGGGGAACACTGAAGCTTTCTTT.

The chain joins TRBV19 to TRBJ2-7; weak D call: TRBD2 (5 bases). CDR3 length equals 15 residues. From germline, CDR1 is LNHDA and CDR2 SQIVND (reference sequence). Trimming removed 5 bases from V and 0 bases from J, with 14 bases in between. CDR3 in DNA: TGTGCCAGTAGTCGAAGCGGAGAGAGCTCCTACGAGCAGTACTTC. This codes for CASSRSGESSYEQYF. The full variable domain, rest sourced from reference TRBV19 and TRBJ2-7, is DGGITQSPKYLFRKEGQNVTLSCEQNLNHDAMYWYRQDPGQGLRLIYYSQIVNDFQKGDIAEGYSVSREKKESFPLTVTSAQKNPTAFYLCASSRSGESSYEQYFGPGTRLTVT.

The V gene is TRBV27, the J gene TRBJ1-5; 8 nucleotides agree with TRBD1. The CDR3 is made up of 17 amino acids. The germline V gene has CDR1 MNHEY and CDR2 SMNVEV (reference sequence). V trimming: 5 bases; J trimming: 4 bases; junction bases outside the gene matches: 13. CDR3 amino acids: CASSAAGQGGRNQPQHF. The CDR3 DNA sequence: TGTGCCAGCAGTGCAGCTGGACAGGGAGGACGGAATCAGCCCCAGCATTTT.

This chain joins TRBV2 and TRBJ2-3, with TRBD2 identical over 11 bases. Germline V gene data show CDR1 as SNHLY and CDR2 as FYNNEI. After removal of 7 bases from V and 0 bases from J, the junction contained 18 bases not matched to a gene. The CDR3 length is 20 residues. The CDR3 region has the DNA TGTGCCAGCAAGAAGGTGCTAGCGGGAGGAGGGGGGACTAGCACAGATACGCAGTATTTT. This translates into CASKKVLAGGGGTSTDTQYF.

This chain connects TRBV11-1 to TRBJ2-1; D gene ambiguous. Germline V gene sequence: CDR1 SGHAT, CDR2 FQDESV (reference sequence). Trimming pared 2 bases from V and 4 bases from J, leaving 6 bases between. The CDR3 is made up of 13 amino acids. The CDR3 spells CASSLLIYNEQFF. The CDR3 DNA sequence: TGTGCCAGCAGCTTACTCATATACAATGAGCAGTTCTTC. The complete variable domain, with remaining parts taken from reference TRBV11-1 and TRBJ2-1, reads EAEVAQSPRYKITEKSQAVAFWCDPISGHATLYWYRQILGQGPELLVQFQDESVVDDSQLPKDRFSAERLKGVDSTLKIQPAELGDSAMYLCASSLLIYNEQFFGPGTRLTVL.

V and J are TRBV9 and TRBJ2-5, with 8 bases identical to TRBD2. Germline assignment: CDR1 SGDLS and CDR2 YYNGEE. J gave up 4 bases and V 3 bases, and 11 bases lay outside the gene matches. The CDR3 totals 16 residues. Here the CDR3 DNA reads TGTGCCAGCAGCGGGGGAGCGGGAGAATTTGGAGAGACCCAGTACTTC. Translation gives CASSGGAGEFGETQYF.

The chain is built from TRBV19 and TRBJ2-7; 9 bases agree with TRBD1. V shed 6 bases, J shed 3 bases, and the junction held 9 bases outside the gene matches. Germline CDR1 LNHDA, CDR2 SQIVND (reference sequence). The CDR3 is 15 residues long. The DNA for the CDR3 is TGTGCCAGTAGCTTTGGACAGGGGAAATTCTACGAGCAGTACTTC. This translates into CASSFGQGKFYEQYF.

The CDR3 nucleotides are TGTGCCAGCAGCTTGGCTGGAGGGTTCGAGCAGTACGTC. Residues: CASSLAGGFEQYV. The gene calls are TRBV5-4 and TRBJ2-7; D may be TRBD2 (6 bases). This CDR3 region has 13 residues. V lost 0 bases, J lost 6 bases, and 10 bases lay in between. Germline V CDR1 and CDR2: SGHNT, YYREEE (reference sequence).

The chain is built from TRBV21-1 and TRBJ2-3; TRBD2 is the table's D call and was not checked against the DNA. TRBV21-1 counts as a pseudogene. This CDR3 has 9 amino acids. CDR3 sequence (DNA): TGTGCCAGCTCCTATACGCAGTATTTT. It encodes CASSYTQYF.

The chain has TRBV5-4 and TRBJ2-2; 7 nucleotides line up with TRBD1. With V trimmed by 4 bases and J by 1 base, 7 bases remained unmatched. The CDR3 loop spans 16 amino acids. Germline V CDR1 and CDR2: SGHNT, YYREEE (reference sequence). CDR3: CASSVMTGRNTGELFF. The CDR3 coding sequence is TGTGCCAGCAGCGTCATGACAGGGCGGAACACCGGGGAGCTGTTTTTT.

The chain employs TRBV15 and TRBJ2-5, with D perhaps TRBD2 (5 bases). CDR1 is LNHNV, CDR2 YYDKDF, per germline (reference sequence). V dropped 0 bases and J dropped 4 bases, with 15 bases sitting between them. The CDR3 contains 16 residues. CDR3 nucleotide sequence: TGTGCCACCAGCAGAGACGGACTCCCGGTTGGAGAGACCCAGTACTTC. Translated, it gives CATSRDGLPVGETQYF. Filled out from reference TRBV15 and TRBJ2-5, the complete variable domain reads DAMVIQNPRYQVTQFGKPVTLSCSQTLNHNVMYWYQQKSSQAPKLLFHYYDKDFNNEADTPDNFQSRRPNTSFCFLDIRSPGLGDTAMYLCATSRDGLPVGETQYFGPGTRLLVL.